The clone carrying this T cell receptor beta chain was seen ten or more times. This CDR3 contains 14 residues. Germline loops: CDR1 DFQATT, CDR2 SNEGSKA (reference sequence). Trimming stripped 3 bases from V and 7 bases from J, with 13 bases between. This sample's time point: persistent/refractory GD, antithyroid drugs over 5 years with positive TRAb. The TCR library was made from RNA extracted from PBMCs. The sample comes from a study of regulatory T cells in long-lasting Graves disease. Building of the TCR beta libraries involved iRepertoire HTBI primers and Arm-PCR of CDR3 regions. TCRdb passed the multiplex PCR reads through MiXCR, listing each CDR3 protein once. The sample yields about 310,000 distinct CDR3 sequences, roughly 21% seen once.

This sample comprised peripheral blood mononuclear cells (PBMCs), obtained when the disease was refractory, from a patient treated with antithyroid drugs. The source of this sequence is a female donor with Graves disease. J is TRBJ1-6 and V is TRBV20-1; D gene ambiguous. The CDR3 spells CSASFSGPNSPLHF. For the CDR3, the DNA is TGCAGTGCTAGCTTTTCTGGACCGAATTCACCCCTCCACTTT.